These 23 T cell receptor beta chains were all obtained from the same sample, sequenced in a study of patients and donors after allogeneic stem cell transplantation. TCRdb itself ran the RT-PCR reads through MiXCR, one entry per CDR3 protein. The data hold approximately 160,000 distinct CDR3 sequences, with 25% to 35% observed a single time. The specimen was blood, either unsorted or a sorted T cell fraction (not recorded which). These receptors were collected from a human donor who was either an allogeneic HSCT recipient or a stem cell or donor lymphocyte infusion donor (not recorded which). It is not recorded whose cells these are; they may come from a transplant donor.

The rearrangement joins TRBV12-3 or TRBV12-4 to TRBJ2-7; TRBD2 aligns across 7 bases. The CDR3 is 14 amino acids. Trimming at V came to 3 bases and at J to 3 bases, leaving 5 bases not matched to a gene. The CDR3 DNA sequence: TGTGCCAGCAGTTTGGCGGGAGAGGGCTACGAGCAGTACTTC. Translating gives CASSLAGEGYEQYF.

This clonotype showed up just a few times. V is TRBV4-3 and J is TRBJ2-7; 12 nucleotides match TRBD2. With V trimmed by 0 bases and J by 4 bases, 4 bases remained unmatched. The CDR3 runs 16 residues. In germline, CDR1 is LGHNA, CDR2 YSLEER. The DNA of the CDR3 is TGCGCCAGCAGCCAAGATTGGACTAGCGGGGAATACGAGCAGTACTTC. It is translated as CASSQDWTSGEYEQYF.

This clonotype was seen only a few times. DNA of the CDR3: TGTGCCAGCAGTTCAGGGGGCAAAGATACGCAGTATTTT. Its protein is CASSSGGKDTQYF. The chain carries TRBV6-5 and TRBJ2-3, with 8 bases matching TRBD1. The CDR3 runs to 13 residues. The germline CDR1 and CDR2 sequences are MNHEY and SVGAGI. Losses at the gene ends were 4 bases for V and 5 bases for J; bases not matched to a gene: 2.

This clonotype was detected a few times. V is TRBV29-1 and J is TRBJ2-1; 13 bases align to TRBD2. Trimming at V came to 3 bases and at J to 14 bases, leaving 13 bases not matched to a gene. Per germline, CDR1 SQVTM and CDR2 ANQGSEA. The length of the CDR3 is 15 residues. The CDR3 nucleotides are TGCAGCGTTGACAGCGGACTAGCGGGAGTTTTGGGGAAGTTCTTC. It is translated as CSVDSGLAGVLGKFF.

V usage is TRBV20-1 and J usage is TRBJ1-6; 7 positions agree with TRBD1. The germline V gene has CDR1 DFQATT and CDR2 SNEGSKA (reference sequence). V lost 6 bases and J lost 3; bases outside the gene matches: 5. The CDR3 is made up of 14 amino acids. CDR3 DNA sequence: TGCAGTGCCCGGGACAGAAACTATAATTCACCCCTCCACTTT. Translating gives CSARDRNYNSPLHF.

The V call is TRBV6-5, the J call TRBJ2-7; D might be TRBD2 (6 bases). Trimming took 3 bases from V and 3 from J, leaving 12 bases between them. Germline assignment: CDR1 MNHEY and CDR2 SVGAGI. There are 14 residues in the CDR3. The CDR3 sequence is CASSYSTSFYEQYF. The CDR3 nucleotides are TGTGCCAGCAGTTATTCGACTAGTTTCTACGAGCAGTACTTC.

The V gene is TRBV4-3, the J gene TRBJ2-3; 7 positions match TRBD2. The germline V gene has CDR1 LGHNA and CDR2 YSLEER. The trim removed 0 bases at V and 3 bases at J, leaving 3 bases unmatched. This CDR3 has 15 residues. CDR3 in amino acids: CASSQDSGGTDTQYF. The CDR3 DNA follows: TGCGCCAGCAGCCAAGATTCGGGGGGAACAGATACGCAGTATTTT.

This sequence joins TRBV9 and TRBJ1-3; D uncertain. The germline gives CDR1 SGDLS, CDR2 YYNGEE. The V end lost 4 bases, the J end lost 0 bases, and 11 bases lay between the germline ends. The length of the CDR3 is 15 residues. Here the CDR3 DNA reads TGTGCCAGCAGCAACAGCGGCCCCTCTGGAAACACCATATATTTT. Its translation: CASSNSGPSGNTIYF. The whole variable domain, remainder taken from reference TRBV9 and TRBJ1-3, is DSGVTQTPKHLITATGQRVTLRCSPRSGDLSVYWYQQSLDQGLQFLIQYYNGEERAKGNILERFSAQQFPDLHSELNLSSLELGDSALYFCASSNSGPSGNTIYFGEGSWLTVV.

This clonotype was detected a few times. The rearrangement links TRBV14 to TRBJ2-7; no definite D call. CDR1 and CDR2 from the germline V gene are SGHDN and FVKESK. The CDR3 is made up of 9 amino acids. V was shortened by 8 bases and J by 1 base, with 0 bases between the two germline ends. The CDR3 region has the DNA TGTGCCAGCTCCTACGAGCAGTACTTC. This encodes CASSYEQYF.

In this sample, this clonotype turned up a few times. This chain joins TRBV7-8 and TRBJ1-4; no clear D gene. The CDR3 runs to 15 residues. The germline V gene encodes CDR1 SGHVS and CDR2 FQNEAQ. Deletions cut 5 bases from V and 8 bases from J, with 18 bases between. The CDR3 protein is CASSRSRFMREKLFF. Here the CDR3 DNA reads TGTGCCAGCAGCCGCTCCCGGTTCATGAGGGAAAAACTGTTTTTT.

V is TRBV12-3 or TRBV12-4 and J is TRBJ2-3, with 9 bases fitting TRBD1. This CDR3 has 15 amino acids. The ends lost 6 bases at V and 3 bases at J; junction bases unmatched: 7. The CDR3 is CASSSPGQGTDTQYF. CDR3 coding DNA: TGTGCCAGCAGCTCTCCGGGACAGGGTACAGATACGCAGTATTTT.

This clonotype was recorded a few times. This chain uses TRBV6-2 or TRBV6-3 with TRBJ1-2, with D uncertain. Germline CDR1 is MNHEY and CDR2 is SVGEGT. The CDR3 runs to 15 residues. The V gene lost 0 bases and the J gene lost 7 bases, with 15 bases spanning the gap. The CDR3 here is CASSYSPPTVSGYTF. CDR3 nucleotides: TGTGCCAGCAGTTACTCCCCGCCGACGGTCAGTGGCTACACCTTC.

This clonotype appeared a few times. The junction differs from germline at one of its ends, possibly a read error. CDR3 sequence (DNA): TGTGCCAGCAGCTTAGATGGCTTC. This gives the protein CASSLDGF. The chain uses TRBV7-2 and TRBJ2-1; D not certain. The CDR3 spans 8 residues. Per germline, CDR1 SGHTA and CDR2 FQGNSA.

The V gene is TRBV3-1, the J gene TRBJ1-6, with a weak D call TRBD1 (6 bases). Trimming pared 1 base from V and 10 bases from J, leaving 14 bases between. The CDR3 is made up of 15 amino acids. The germline V gene encodes CDR1 LGHDT and CDR2 YNNKEL (reference sequence). The CDR3 DNA reads TGTGCCAGCAGCCAAGGAGACAGGAAGGGGTCACCCCTCCACTTT. Translation: CASSQGDRKGSPLHF.

The V gene is TRBV20-1, the J gene TRBJ1-1; no firm D call. Between the trimmed V and J ends, which lost 2 bases and 8 bases, there was a span of 15 bases. From germline, CDR1 is DFQATT and CDR2 SNEGSKA (reference sequence). CDR3 size: 13 residues. The CDR3 reads CSARFFTRIEAFF. As DNA, the CDR3 is TGCAGTGCTAGATTCTTCACCCGGATAGAAGCTTTCTTT.

This chain connects TRBV4-2 to TRBJ2-7; TRBD2 matches at 10 bases. The CDR3 covers 14 residues. The germline gives CDR1 LGHNA, CDR2 YNFKEQ. Trimming took 6 bases from V and 0 from J; bases not matched to a gene: 2. The DNA of the CDR3 is TGTGCCAGCAGACTAGCGGGGTCCTCCTACGAGCAGTACTTC. Its translation: CASRLAGSSYEQYF.

This clonotype has a handful of counts. The rearrangement links TRBV5-1 to TRBJ2-3; tentative D call: TRBD2 (5 bases). Germline CDR1 is SGHRS and CDR2 is YFSETQ. V dropped 0 bases and J dropped 0 bases, with 11 bases sitting between them. There are 16 residues in the CDR3. The CDR3, as DNA: TGCGCCAGCAGCTTGGCCCTAGCTGCTAGCACAGATACGCAGTATTTT. Its protein is CASSLALAASTDTQYF. The whole variable domain, remainder taken from reference TRBV5-1 and TRBJ2-3, is KAGVTQTPRYLIKTRGQQVTLSCSPISGHRSVSWYQQTPGQGLQFLFEYFSETQRNKGNFPGRFSGRQFSNSRSEMNVSTLELGDSALYLCASSLALAASTDTQYFGPGTRLTVL.

The chain carries TRBV10-3 and TRBJ2-3; no definite D call. The V end lost 1 base, the J end lost 4 bases, and 9 bases lay between the germline ends. Germline CDR1 ENHRY, CDR2 SYGVKD. The CDR3 loop spans 14 amino acids. This chain's CDR3 is CAISEYQAADTQYF. Here the CDR3 DNA reads TGTGCCATCAGTGAGTACCAGGCGGCAGATACGCAGTATTTT.

The V call is TRBV6-2 or TRBV6-3, the J call TRBJ2-1, with D unclear. The germline V and J ends were trimmed by 0 bases and 0 bases, with 12 bases remaining between them. The CDR3 is 17 amino acids. Germline V CDR1 and CDR2: MNHEY, SVGEGT. This CDR3 reads CASSYSMSRPSYNEQFF. Here the CDR3 DNA reads TGTGCCAGCAGTTACTCGATGTCTAGACCCTCCTACAATGAGCAGTTCTTC.

The chain combines TRBV4-1 with TRBJ2-2; unclear D gene. V was cut by 0 bases and J by 4 bases, with 6 bases left in between. Germline lookup yields CDR1 MGHRA and CDR2 YSYEKL. The CDR3 runs to 14 residues. The CDR3 nucleotides read TGCGCCAGCAGCCAAGAGTATTTCACCGGGGAGCTGTTTTTT. It is translated as CASSQEYFTGELFF.

The CDR3 sequence: CASSYSGTGRYGYTF. The DNA of the CDR3 is TGTGCCAGCAGTTACTCCGGGACAGGGCGGTATGGCTACACCTTC. The chain joins TRBV12-3 or TRBV12-4 to TRBJ1-2; 9 bases agree with TRBD1. The V and J ends lost 4 bases and 5 bases, in that order; junction bases with no gene match: 8. The CDR3 has 15 residues.

For this clonotype: One end of the junction fails to match germline, which may point to a read error. DNA of the CDR3: TGCGCCAGCAGCCGGGAGAGCTCCTACAAGCAGTACTTC. This gives the protein CASSRESSYKQYF. V is TRBV4-1 and J is TRBJ2-7; possibly TRBD2 for D (5 bases). The CDR3 sequence is 13 residues long. The germline gives CDR1 MGHRA, CDR2 YSYEKL.

The chain recombines TRBV5-1 with TRBJ2-2, with D unresolved. Per germline, CDR1 SGHRS and CDR2 YFSETQ. V was clipped by 0 bases and J by 9 bases, with 6 bases between them. There are 12 residues in the CDR3. CDR3 amino acids: CASSLGTWELFF. The CDR3, as DNA: TGCGCCAGCAGCTTGGGAACCTGGGAGCTGTTTTTT.